Listed here are 26 T cell receptor beta chains from one sample, sequenced in a study of blood T cell repertoires in COVID-19. TCRdb's table, derived via immunoSEQ multiplex PCR, lists solely in-frame clones and lacks some. This sample has 230,000 or so clones, with 80% to 90% found just once. The source material was PBMCs or T cells enriched from blood (not recorded which). The receptors derive from a woman aged 50 to 65 who had been exposed to COVID-19.

The chain links TRBV27 to TRBJ1-5; 10 bases match TRBD1. Germline loops: CDR1 MNHEY, CDR2 SMNVEV (reference sequence). After removal of 8 bases from V and 6 bases from J, the junction contained 4 bases not matched to a gene. The CDR3 is 13 residues long. The CDR3 bases are TGTGCCAGCTGGACAGGGGGAGGTCAGCCCCAGCATTTT. It encodes CASWTGGGQPQHF.

The genes are TRBV6-5 and TRBJ2-2, with D uncertain. Per germline, CDR1 MNHEY and CDR2 SVGAGI. V was cut by 7 bases and J by 1 base, with 4 bases left in between. This CDR3 spans 12 amino acids. The DNA for the CDR3 is TGTGCCAGCACAGAGAACACCGGGGAGCTGTTTTTT. Translated: CASTENTGELFF.

As for this clone: Germline is not matched at one junction end, which may reflect a read error. The chain joins TRBV12-3 or TRBV12-4 to TRBJ2-7; TRBD2 agrees at 8 bases. The CDR3 is 12 amino acids. DNA of the CDR3: TGTGCCAGCAGTTCCGACCGGGGGGGGATGGACTTC. This translates into CASSSDRGGMDF.

This chain uses TRBV2 with TRBJ1-2; 9 bases are a match to TRBD1. Germline V gene sequence: CDR1 SNHLY, CDR2 FYNNEI. CDR3 length: 16 residues. Trimming removed 1 base from V and 7 bases from J; junction bases left unmatched: 10. The CDR3 region is CASSEDYSTGGFGYTF. CDR3 nucleotide sequence: TGTGCCAGCAGTGAAGATTACTCGACAGGGGGATTTGGCTACACCTTC.

This clone was found once. The chain uses TRBV6-6 and TRBJ2-7; tentative D call: TRBD1 (6 bases). V was pared by 10 bases and J by 0 bases, with 13 bases between. This CDR3 has 13 residues. Germline V gene data show CDR1 as MNHNY and CDR2 as SVGAGI (reference sequence). The CDR3 spells CATQQGFSYEQYF. For the CDR3, the DNA is TGTGCCACACAACAGGGATTCTCCTACGAGCAGTACTTC.

About this clone itself: This same CDR3 is encoded by further DNA sequences in the sample. The chain couples TRBV18 to TRBJ1-1, with D unresolved. Per germline, CDR1 KGHSH and CDR2 LQKENI. This CDR3 region has 14 residues. Trimming stripped 2 bases from V and 3 bases from J, with 10 bases between. CDR3 in amino acids: CASSPDLGDTEAFF. The CDR3 DNA follows: TGTGCCAGCTCACCAGATCTGGGAGACACTGAAGCTTTCTTT.

The chain couples TRBV11-2 to TRBJ2-3; perhaps TRBD1 as D (5 bases). V gave up 5 bases and J gave up 3 bases, with 12 bases separating them. The CDR3 contains 14 residues. Germline loops: CDR1 SGHAT, CDR2 FQNNGV. The CDR3 DNA sequence: TGTGCCAGCAGCCAAGCAGGGATAACAGATACGCAGTATTTT. Protein: CASSQAGITDTQYF.

This chain uses TRBV7-2 with TRBJ2-3, with 8 bases identical to TRBD2. The CDR3 spans 18 residues. Per the germline V gene, CDR1 is SGHTA and CDR2 is FQGNSA. Trimming took 1 base from V and 3 from J; bases not matched to a gene: 12. CDR3 in DNA: TGTGCCAGCAGCTTAGTGTCCGGGGGGGCCGTAGGAACAGATACGCAGTATTTT. Protein product: CASSLVSGGAVGTDTQYF.

The chain is built from TRBV29-1 and TRBJ1-2, with 8 nucleotides matching TRBD1. CDR1 and CDR2 (germline): SQVTM, ANQGSEA. V was pared by 1 base and J by 4 bases, with 2 bases of the junction left unmatched. CDR3 length: 13 residues. The CDR3 DNA sequence: TGCAGCGTTGAAGGGACAGGGACCTATGGCTACACCTTC. Protein: CSVEGTGTYGYTF. Together with reference TRBV29-1 and TRBJ1-2, the CDR3 gives the full variable domain: SAVISQKPSRDICQRGTSLTIQCQVDSQVTMMFWYRQQPGQSLTLIATANQGSEATYESGFVIDKFPISRPNLTFSTLTVSNMSPEDSSIYLCSVEGTGTYGYTFGSGTRLTVV.

The rearrangement joins TRBV11-2 to TRBJ1-2; tentative D call: TRBD1 (5 bases). Germline loops: CDR1 SGHAT, CDR2 FQNNGV. V shed 5 bases and J shed 6 bases, with 10 bases lying between them. The CDR3 is 12 amino acids. The CDR3 sequence: CASSQEGNGYTF. The CDR3 coding sequence is TGTGCCAGCAGCCAGGAGGGGAATGGCTACACCTTC.

The J gene is TRBJ1-2, the V gene TRBV24-1; D remains ambiguous. This CDR3 has 13 amino acids. V gave up 6 bases and J gave up 0 bases, with 7 bases separating them. Germline CDR1 is KGHDR and CDR2 is SFDVKD. The DNA of the CDR3 is TGTGCCACCAGTCGTCAGGCTAACTATGGCTACACCTTC. Its translation is CATSRQANYGYTF.

The rearrangement joins TRBV9 to TRBJ1-1, with 8 nucleotides matching TRBD1. The germline V gene encodes CDR1 SGDLS and CDR2 YYNGEE. The CDR3 consists of 18 residues. Trimming took 4 bases from V and 0 from J; bases not matched to a gene: 14. The CDR3 loop is CASSPRQGRPTMNTEAFF. CDR3 bases: TGTGCCAGCAGCCCGCGACAGGGGAGACCCACCATGAACACTGAAGCTTTCTTT.

This clone was recorded only once. The rearrangement uses TRBV15 and TRBJ2-1, with 9 bases aligning to TRBD1. The germline gives CDR1 LNHNV, CDR2 YYDKDF (reference sequence). This CDR3 region has 15 residues. V was pared by 5 bases and J by 6 bases, with 8 bases of the junction left unmatched. CDR3: CATSVRDRVGNEQFF. CDR3 in DNA: TGTGCCACCAGCGTCCGGGACAGGGTTGGCAATGAGCAGTTCTTC.

The rearrangement joins TRBV28 to TRBJ1-2; 7 nucleotides line up with TRBD1. The CDR3 has 13 residues. After removal of 10 bases from V and 2 bases from J, the junction contained 7 bases not matched to a gene. In germline, CDR1 is MDHEN, CDR2 SYDVKM. The CDR3, as DNA: TGTGCCACTATGACAGGGACAAACTATGGCTACACCTTC. This translates into CATMTGTNYGYTF.

The chain joins TRBV3-1 (or the pseudogene TRBV3-2) to TRBJ2-1; 8 bases map to TRBD2. The germline CDR1 and CDR2 sequences are LGHDT and YNNKEL (reference sequence). The length of the CDR3 is 15 residues. The ends lost 1 base at V and 9 bases at J; junction bases unmatched: 8. Written as DNA, the CDR3 is TGTGCCAGCAGCCAAGCTACGGGGGGGCCGTCTGAGCAGTTCTTC. Translated, it gives CASSQATGGPSEQFF.

The chain is built from TRBV20-1 and TRBJ1-2; 9 nucleotides align to TRBD1. Per the germline V gene, CDR1 is DFQATT and CDR2 is SNEGSKA (reference sequence). J gave up 4 bases and V 3 bases, and 6 bases lay outside the gene matches. The CDR3 runs to 14 residues. The CDR3, as DNA: TGCAGTGCTAGTCCACAGGGGGCCGGCTATGGCTACACCTTC. Residues: CSASPQGAGYGYTF.

V usage is TRBV28 and J usage is TRBJ2-1; 11 bases are shared with TRBD1. The CDR3 runs to 14 residues. Per the germline V gene, CDR1 is MDHEN and CDR2 is SYDVKM. V lost 5 bases, J lost 7 bases, and 4 bases stayed unmatched. CDR3 coding DNA: TGTGCCAGCAGTAGGACAGGGGGCAGAAATGAGCAGTTCTTC. Amino acid sequence: CASSRTGGRNEQFF.

V gene TRBV5-1 combines with J gene TRBJ1-2; weak D call: TRBD1 (5 bases). CDR1 is SGHRS and CDR2 is YFSETQ in the germline V gene. The CDR3 is 14 residues long. V lost 4 bases and J 1 base, leaving 11 bases between the germline ends. The CDR3 bases are TGCGCCAGCAGCCGGAGCGACAGTAACTATGGCTACACCTTC. Its translation is CASSRSDSNYGYTF.

The chain employs TRBV2 and TRBJ1-1, with TRBD1 as a possible D gene (6 bases). The germline V gene has CDR1 SNHLY and CDR2 FYNNEI. V was clipped by 10 bases and J by 8 bases, with 17 bases between them. There are 12 residues in the CDR3. CDR3 amino acids: CAILRQAGEAFF. The CDR3 DNA reads as TGTGCCATCCTTAGACAGGCCGGGGAAGCTTTCTTT.

The chain recombines TRBV9 with TRBJ1-3; unclear D gene. Germline assignment: CDR1 SGDLS and CDR2 YYNGEE. The CDR3 is 15 amino acids. V was shortened by 0 bases and J by 1 base, with 8 bases between the two germline ends. The CDR3 bases are TGTGCCAGCAGCGTAGGGGCACGTTCTGGAAACACCATATATTTT. Its translation: CASSVGARSGNTIYF.

The J gene is TRBJ2-1, the V gene TRBV12-3 or TRBV12-4; D ambiguous. The CDR3 is 12 amino acids. V shed 6 bases and J shed 10 bases, with 13 bases lying between them. Here the CDR3 DNA reads TGTGCCAGCAGCCCTAGTGCCGGGGAGCAGTTCTTC. Its translation: CASSPSAGEQFF.

This rearrangement joins TRBV19 to TRBJ1-5, with 7 nucleotides matching TRBD1. The CDR3 is 15 amino acids. V shed 5 bases, J shed 2 bases, and the junction held 6 bases outside the gene matches. CDR1 is LNHDA and CDR2 is SQIVND in the germline V gene (reference sequence). This chain's CDR3 is CASSFDREGNQPQHF. Written as DNA, the CDR3 is TGTGCCAGTAGTTTCGACAGGGAAGGCAATCAGCCCCAGCATTTT.

The chain has TRBV10-3 and TRBJ2-3, with D possibly matching TRBD1 (6 bases). Deletions cut 3 bases from V and 5 bases from J, with 21 bases between. The length of the CDR3 is 17 residues. Germline values: CDR1 ENHRY, CDR2 SYGVKD. CDR3: CAISDPVGASRGDTQYF. The CDR3, as DNA: TGTGCCATCAGTGACCCGGTGGGGGCTTCAAGGGGAGATACGCAGTATTTT.

The gene calls are TRBV6-2 or TRBV6-3 and TRBJ2-5; D possibly corresponds to TRBD1 (5 bases). Germline V gene data show CDR1 as MNHEY and CDR2 as SVGEGT. The V gene lost 6 bases and the J gene lost 3 bases, with 17 bases spanning the gap. The CDR3 is 15 amino acids. The CDR3 bases are TGTGCCAGCAGCCAACGTGGGGCTCAGAAAGAGACCCAGTACTTC. It translates to CASSQRGAQKETQYF.

The chain joins TRBV6-5 to TRBJ2-3; 9 nucleotides align to TRBD2. This CDR3 region has 15 residues. Germline V gene lookup returns CDR1 MNHEY and CDR2 SVGAGI. Trimming cost V 2 bases and J 7 bases; bases outside gene matches: 7. The CDR3 loop reads CASSYSTSGQYTQYF. The CDR3 nucleotides read TGTGCCAGCAGTTACAGCACTAGCGGGCAATATACGCAGTATTTT.

This clone came up once. The rearrangement joins TRBV6-5 to TRBJ1-3; a weak D match, TRBD1 (5 bases). V was clipped by 5 bases and J by 4 bases, with 15 bases between them. Germline values: CDR1 MNHEY, CDR2 SVGAGI. CDR3 length equals 15 residues. In nucleotides, the CDR3 is TGTGCCAGCAGTCCTAGGGGATTCGTGGGAAACACCATATATTTT. Its protein product is CASSPRGFVGNTIYF.